A single TCR beta chain is shown here with its context. Its antigen is still unknown. In each case, RNA was isolated and then reverse transcribed into cDNA as the sequencing template. Data came from immunoSEQ multiplex PCR; TCRdb stores just in-frame clones and leaves some out. The data contain some 170,000 clones, about 66% of them singletons. Germline V gene sequence: CDR1 MNHEY, CDR2 SMNVEV (reference sequence). Deletions cut 5 bases from V and 6 bases from J, with 14 bases between. The length of the CDR3 is 14 residues. The data were obtained in a study of CD8+ T cells in alopecia areata. At the level of the study: Administration of oral tofacitinib to treated patients was at 5 to 10 mg twice daily. It was 6 to 18 months of tofacitinib, and then there were 6 months off drug.

General study results and limits: Besides other cells, scalp samples also yield sequences of resident alphabeta T cells from normal skin.

This chain links TRBV27 with TRBJ1-5; a weak D match, TRBD1 (6 bases). The source was CD8+ T cells sorted from blood, collected at week 0. This sequence originates from a human donor with alopecia areata. The CDR3 DNA reads as TGTGCCAGCAGTCTAGGGGGGGCAGGTCAGCCCCAGCATTTT. Its protein product is CASSLGGAGQPQHF.